The TCR beta chain described here comes from a study of T cell responses to AZD1222 COVID-19 vaccine. V was shortened by 7 bases and J by 5 bases, with 11 bases between the two germline ends. Germline V CDR1 and CDR2: MNHEY, SVGAGI. The CDR3 spans 12 residues. The data were produced by immunoSEQ multiplex PCR, yet TCRdb's version contains in-frame clones alone and is incomplete. The data contain 70,000 to 100,000 clones, about 93% of them singletons. This clonotype was sampled from an adult who received the AZD1222 COVID-19 vaccine. V usage is TRBV6-5 and J usage is TRBJ1-2; weak D call: TRBD1 (6 bases). The sequencing used peripheral blood, collected 28 days after the second AZD1222 dose. The CDR3 DNA follows: TGTGCCAGCAAAAGGGGGTCGTATGGCTACACCTTC. Translated: CASKRGSYGYTF.